The clone carrying this TCR beta chain appeared a few times. The data were obtained in a study of blood T cell repertoires in COVID-19. About the research overall: Italy, Spain and the United States were the sources of the convalescent and acute COVID-19 samples. T cells, B-cell-depleted T cells, or PBMCs provided the cDNA or gDNA that served as material.

Seattle's enrolled individuals joined amid active infection and were then monitored longitudinally. This CDR3 comprises 13 residues. Trimming removed 2 bases from V and 8 bases from J, with 9 bases in between. Germline V gives CDR1 MDHEN, CDR2 SYDVKM. Original processing methods: Amplification from reference gene primers served as the basis for estimated nucleated cell counts. Sequencing used immunoSEQ multiplex PCR; TCRdb keeps in-frame clones, though not all of them. V, J and clone size were drawn from that table, and D and trimming were deduced from the DNA. This repertoire shows 160,000 or so clones, approximately 79% found once; its top ten account for around 8.1%.

The receptor's source is a woman in her fifties or sixties with COVID-19, enrolled during active disease. The J gene is TRBJ1-4, the V gene TRBV28; D possibly corresponds to TRBD1 (5 bases). The sequenced sample consisted of peripheral blood. The CDR3 DNA sequence: TGTGCCAGCAGTTTAGGGGGGAACGAAAAACTGTTTTTT. Amino acids: CASSLGGNEKLFF.